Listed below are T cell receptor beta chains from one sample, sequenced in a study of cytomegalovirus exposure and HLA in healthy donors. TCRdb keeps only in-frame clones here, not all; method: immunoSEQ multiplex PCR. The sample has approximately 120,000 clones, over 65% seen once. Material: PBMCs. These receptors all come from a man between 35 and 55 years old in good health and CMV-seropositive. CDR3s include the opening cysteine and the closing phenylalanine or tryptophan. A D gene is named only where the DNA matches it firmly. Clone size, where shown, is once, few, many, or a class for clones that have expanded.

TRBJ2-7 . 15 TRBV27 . CASSFALGQGYEQYF TGTGCCAGCAGTTTTGCCCTGGGGCAGGGATACGAGCAGTACTTC
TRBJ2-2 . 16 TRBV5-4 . CASSLRSRPNTGELFF TGTGCCAGCAGCTTGCGGAGTAGGCCGAACACCGGGGAGCTGTTTTTT
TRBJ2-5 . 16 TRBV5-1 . CASSASWPQGPETQYF TGCGCCAGCAGCGCGAGCTGGCCCCAGGGCCCGGAGACCCAGTACTTC
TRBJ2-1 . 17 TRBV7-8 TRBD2 CASRGTSGGAGGNEQFF TGTGCCAGCAGGGGAACTAGCGGGGGGGCCGGAGGGAATGAGCAGTTCTTC
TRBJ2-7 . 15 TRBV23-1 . CASSQSRGASYEQYF TGCGCCAGCAGTCAATCCAGGGGGGCTAGCTACGAGCAGTACTTC
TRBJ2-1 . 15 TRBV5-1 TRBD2 CASSLEIAGGLEQFF TGCGCCAGCAGCTTGGAGATAGCGGGAGGCCTGGAGCAGTTCTTC
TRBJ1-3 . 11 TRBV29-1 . CSARTQNTIYF TGCAGCGCCCGGACTCAAAACACCATATATTTT
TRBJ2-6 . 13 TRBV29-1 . CSVERSGANVLTF TGCAGCGTTGAGCGCTCTGGGGCCAACGTCCTGACTTTC
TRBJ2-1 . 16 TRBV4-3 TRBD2 CASSQFSGSTDNEQFF TGCGCCAGCAGCCAATTTAGCGGGAGCACTGACAATGAGCAGTTCTTC
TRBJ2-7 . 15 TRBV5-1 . CASSLEGHPPYEQYF TGCGCCAGCAGCTTGGAGGGACACCCACCCTACGAGCAGTACTTC
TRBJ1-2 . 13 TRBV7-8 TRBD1 CASSAQGNYGYTF TGTGCCAGCAGCGCACAGGGGAACTATGGCTACACCTTC
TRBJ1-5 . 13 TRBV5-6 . CASSLGYNQPQHF TGTGCCAGCAGCTTGGGTTACAATCAGCCCCAGCATTTT
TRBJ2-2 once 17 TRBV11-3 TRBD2 CASSSGLAGYNTGELFF TGTGCCAGCAGCTCGGGACTAGCGGGGTACAACACCGGGGAGCTGTTTTTT
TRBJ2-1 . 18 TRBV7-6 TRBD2 CASSPTSGSERSYNEQFF TGTGCCAGCAGTCCTACTAGCGGGAGCGAAAGGTCCTACAATGAGCAGTTCTTC
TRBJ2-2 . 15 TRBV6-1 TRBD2 CASKGGMGNTGELFF TGTGCCAGCAAGGGAGGGATGGGAAACACCGGGGAGCTGTTTTTT
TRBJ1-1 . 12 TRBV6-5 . CASSFRLGRAFF TGTGCCAGCAGTTTCAGGCTGGGGAGAGCTTTCTTT
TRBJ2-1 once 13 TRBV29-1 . CSVESTDLNEQFF TGCAGCGTTGAAAGTACAGATCTCAATGAGCAGTTCTTC
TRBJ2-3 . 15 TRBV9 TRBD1 CASSGTGGETDTQYF TGTGCCAGCAGCGGGACAGGGGGCGAGACAGATACGCAGTATTTT
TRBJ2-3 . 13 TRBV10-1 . CASSDRSTDTQYF TGCGCCAGCAGTGACAGAAGCACAGATACGCAGTATTTT
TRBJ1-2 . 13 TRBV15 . CATSSTGVRGYTF TGTGCCACCAGCAGTACGGGGGTCAGGGGCTACACCTTC
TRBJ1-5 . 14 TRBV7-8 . CASSRRRDNQPQHF TGTGCCAGCAGTCGTAGGAGGGACAATCAGCCCCAGCATTTT
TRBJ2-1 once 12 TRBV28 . CASRAPPGAPFF TGTGCCAGCAGGGCCCCCCCAGGGGCTCCGTTCTTC
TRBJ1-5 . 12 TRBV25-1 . CASREGSQPQHF TGTGCCAGCAGGGAGGGTAGTCAGCCCCAGCATTTT
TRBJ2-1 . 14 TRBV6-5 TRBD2 CASSLGLAGYEQFF TGTGCCAGCAGCCTGGGACTAGCGGGGTATGAGCAGTTCTTC
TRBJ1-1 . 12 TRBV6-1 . CASSVGGTEAFF TGTGCCAGCAGTGTCGGGGGAACTGAAGCTTTCTTT
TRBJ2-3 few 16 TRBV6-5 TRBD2 CASSYRETSSTDTQYF TGTGCCAGCAGTTACAGGGAGACTAGCAGCACAGATACGCAGTATTTT
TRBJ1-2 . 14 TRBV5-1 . CASSMEPRARGYTF TGCGCCAGCAGCATGGAGCCGCGGGCGCGGGGCTACACCTTC
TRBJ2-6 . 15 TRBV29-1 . CSVAVRSSGANVLTF TGCAGCGTTGCTGTGCGGAGCTCTGGGGCCAACGTCCTGACTTTC
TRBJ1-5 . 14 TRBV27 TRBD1 CATTDRAGNQPQHF TGTGCCACCACGGACAGGGCGGGCAATCAGCCCCAGCATTTT
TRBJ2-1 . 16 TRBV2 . CASIRTRDSPRDEQFF TGTGCCAGCATTAGGACCAGGGATTCGCCCCGCGATGAGCAGTTCTTC
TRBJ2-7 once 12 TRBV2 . CASRTVGNEQYF TGTGCCAGCAGGACAGTAGGAAACGAGCAGTACTTC
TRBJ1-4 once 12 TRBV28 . CASSFGGEKLFF TGTGCCAGCAGTTTCGGAGGAGAAAAACTGTTTTTT
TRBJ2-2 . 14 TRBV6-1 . CASMTKLDTGELFF TGTGCCAGCATGACAAAGCTCGACACCGGGGAGCTGTTTTTT
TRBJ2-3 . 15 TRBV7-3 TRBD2 CASSLGLANTDTQYF TGTGCCAGCAGCTTGGGACTAGCGAACACAGATACGCAGTATTTT
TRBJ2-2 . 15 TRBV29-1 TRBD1 CSVGSAGQATGELFF TGCAGCGTTGGCTCGGCGGGACAGGCCACCGGGGAGCTGTTTTTT
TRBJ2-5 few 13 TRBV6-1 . CASTFTGKETQYF TGTGCCAGCACCTTTACAGGGAAAGAGACCCAGTACTTC
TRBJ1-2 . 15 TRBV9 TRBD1 CASSVGRTGLYGYTF TGTGCCAGCAGCGTAGGCCGGACAGGACTCTATGGCTACACCTTC
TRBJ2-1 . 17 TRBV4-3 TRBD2 CASSQGARLASDNEQFF TGCGCCAGCAGCCAAGGGGCCAGACTAGCGAGCGACAATGAGCAGTTCTTC
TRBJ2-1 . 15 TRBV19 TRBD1 CASSIGRTGMNEQFF TGTGCCAGTAGTATAGGAAGGACAGGGATGAATGAGCAGTTCTTC
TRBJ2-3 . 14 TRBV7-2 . CASSLVGGRDTQYF TGTGCCAGCAGCTTAGTGGGGGGGCGGGATACGCAGTATTTT
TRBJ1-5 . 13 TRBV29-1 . CSVVEGPGQPQHF TGCAGCGTTGTAGAGGGCCCGGGGCAGCCCCAGCATTTT
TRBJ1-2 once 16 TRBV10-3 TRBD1 CAISPRQGASNYGYTF TGTGCCATCAGTCCGAGGCAGGGGGCATCTAACTATGGCTACACCTTC
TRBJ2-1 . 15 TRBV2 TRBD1 CASSQQGIDYNEQFF TGTGCCAGCAGTCAACAGGGGATTGATTACAATGAGCAGTTCTTC
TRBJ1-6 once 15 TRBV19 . CASSIEWGDNSPLHF TGTGCCAGTAGTATAGAGTGGGGCGATAATTCACCCCTCCACTTT
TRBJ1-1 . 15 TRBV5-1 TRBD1 CASSLGDRGYTEAFF TGCGCCAGCAGCTTGGGGGACAGGGGGTACACTGAAGCTTTCTTT
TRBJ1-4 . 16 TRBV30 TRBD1 CAWSVGTGRANEKLFF TGTGCCTGGAGTGTAGGGACAGGGCGTGCTAATGAAAAACTGTTTTTT
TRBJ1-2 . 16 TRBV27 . CASSLSRLPRLDGYTF TGTGCCAGCAGTTTATCCCGACTGCCCCGGCTAGATGGCTACACCTTC
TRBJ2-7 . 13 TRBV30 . CAWNDMGVYEQYF TGTGCCTGGAACGACATGGGAGTTTACGAGCAGTACTTC
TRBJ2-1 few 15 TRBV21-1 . CASSKECRGRGEQFF TGTGCCAGCAGCAAAGAATGCAGGGGCCGGGGTGAGCAGTTCTTC
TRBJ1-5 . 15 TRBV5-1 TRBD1 CASSPDRGSNQPQHF TGCGCCAGCAGCCCGGACAGGGGTAGCAATCAGCCCCAGCATTTT
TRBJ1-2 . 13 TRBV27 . CASSLLPGGGYTF TGTGCCAGCAGTTTACTTCCAGGAGGAGGCTACACCTTC
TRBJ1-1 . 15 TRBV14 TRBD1 CASSPYQGVGTEAFF TGTGCCAGCAGCCCATATCAGGGGGTTGGTACTGAAGCTTTCTTT